The 18 T cell receptor beta chains below were found in one sample sequenced in a study of OX40 agonist ivuxolimab in advanced cancers. Method: immunoSEQ multiplex PCR; TCRdb's copy keeps in-frame clones and lacks some. The table includes about 91,000 clones, about 83% detected once. The sequencing used CD4+ or CD8+ T cells sorted from blood, collected in a trial of the OX40 agonist ivuxolimab. Every receptor here comes from an adult with an advanced solid tumor such as melanoma, head and neck, liver or kidney cancer.

This clone was observed a handful of times. The genes are TRBV5-4 and TRBJ1-1, with D uncertain. The CDR3 is 11 residues long. CDR1 and CDR2 (germline): SGHNT, YYREEE (reference sequence). The V end lost 1 base, the J end lost 4 bases, and 2 bases lay between the germline ends. CDR3: CASSLSTEAFF. For the CDR3, the DNA is TGTGCCAGCAGCTTGAGCACTGAAGCTTTCTTT.

The V call is TRBV5-1, the J call TRBJ2-5; 8 nucleotides align to TRBD2. This CDR3 is built from 15 residues. The V and J ends lost 1 base and 5 bases, in that order; junction bases with no gene match: 7. CDR1 SGHRS and CDR2 YFSETQ come from the germline V gene. The CDR3 DNA sequence: TGCGCCAGCAGCTTGCTCTCGGGGGGGCGCGAGACCCAGTACTTC. This sequence encodes CASSLLSGGRETQYF.

This clone showed up just once. This sequence joins TRBV28 and TRBJ1-2; the match to TRBD1 covers 7 bases. V shed 7 bases and J 7 bases; nucleotides not matched to a gene: 9. Germline values: CDR1 MDHEN, CDR2 SYDVKM. This CDR3 is 13 amino acids long. CDR3 sequence (DNA): TGTGCCAGCATCAAGACAGGGAGAGGTGGCTACACCTTC. Protein product: CASIKTGRGGYTF.

This chain links TRBV6-5 with TRBJ2-5; 7 nucleotides line up with TRBD1. CDR3 length: 14 amino acids. CDR1 MNHEY and CDR2 SVGAGI come from the germline V gene. J was trimmed by 5 bases and V by 8 bases; bases with no gene match: 11. CDR3 in DNA: TGTGCCAGCCGCGCTAATCACAGGGGCGAGACCCAGTACTTC. Its translation is CASRANHRGETQYF.

The chain couples TRBV18 to TRBJ1-5, with D tentatively TRBD1 (5 bases). This CDR3 spans 16 amino acids. Trimming removed 7 bases from V and 2 bases from J, with 18 bases in between. Germline CDR1 KGHSH, CDR2 LQKENI. CDR3 nucleotides: TGTGCCAGCTTAGGGTCCACGGGGACGGGCAATCAGCCCCAGCATTTT. This translates into CASLGSTGTGNQPQHF.

The chain combines TRBV7-2 with TRBJ2-3; TRBD1 or TRBD2 may be the D gene (7 bases each). The CDR3 covers 15 residues. Per germline, CDR1 SGHTA and CDR2 FQGNSA. Trimming took 5 bases from V and 5 from J, leaving 17 bases between them. CDR3 sequence: CASSARGGPGDTQYF. CDR3 sequence (DNA): TGTGCCAGCAGCGCCAGGGGGGGCCCAGGAGATACGCAGTATTTT.

The genes are TRBV4-2 and TRBJ1-1; D ambiguous. V lost 0 bases and J 0 bases, leaving 11 bases between the germline ends. Germline V gene data show CDR1 as LGHNA and CDR2 as YNFKEQ. The CDR3 contains 16 residues. The DNA for the CDR3 is TGTGCCAGCAGCCAAGAAGGTACGGCCATGAACACTGAAGCTTTCTTT. It translates to CASSQEGTAMNTEAFF.

This clone was picked up one time. This chain's CDR3 is CASLQGGGETQYF. In DNA form, the CDR3 reads TGTGCCAGCCTCCAGGGGGGTGGGGAGACCCAGTACTTC. The chain recombines TRBV28 with TRBJ2-5; a possible D gene is TRBD1 (7 bases). The V end lost 8 bases, the J end lost 5 bases, and 15 bases lay between the germline ends. The CDR3 sequence is 13 residues long. Looked up from germline, CDR1 is MDHEN and CDR2 is SYDVKM.

The chain couples TRBV9 to TRBJ2-5; TRBD1 matches at 8 bases. Losses at the gene ends were 4 bases for V and 11 bases for J; bases not matched to a gene: 16. The CDR3 loop spans 15 amino acids. Germline CDR1 SGDLS, CDR2 YYNGEE. For the CDR3, the DNA is TGTGCCAGCAGCTTTGGGGGACAGGAGGATGATCAGCAGTACTTC. As protein: CASSFGGQEDDQQYF. The variable domain in full, with the rest retrieved from reference TRBV9 and TRBJ2-5, is DSGVTQTPKHLITATGQRVTLRCSPRSGDLSVYWYQQSLDQGLQFLIQYYNGEERAKGNILERFSAQQFPDLHSELNLSSLELGDSALYFCASSFGGQEDDQQYFGPGTRLLVL.

The J gene is TRBJ1-2, the V gene TRBV28, with a tentative D call TRBD1 (5 bases). The ends were cut back, 5 bases at V and 2 bases at J, with 9 bases in the middle. The CDR3 is 13 residues long. Germline CDR1 and CDR2: MDHEN and SYDVKM. The CDR3 loop reads CASSISGNYGYTF. DNA of the CDR3: TGTGCCAGCAGTATTTCAGGGAACTATGGCTACACCTTC.

The chain's CDR3 is CASSPPDSLSYNSPLHF. The CDR3 DNA reads TGTGCCAGCAGTCCACCTGACAGCCTCTCCTATAATTCACCCCTCCACTTT. This chain uses TRBV28 with TRBJ1-6, with D possibly TRBD1 on 5 matching bases. Germline-derived CDR1 and CDR2 are MDHEN and SYDVKM. The V and J ends lost 5 bases and 0 bases respectively, with 14 bases between them. The CDR3 is 17 amino acids.

The chain links TRBV5-4 to TRBJ1-1; D gene uncertain. V was clipped by 3 bases and J by 1 base, with 7 bases between them. The germline CDR1 and CDR2 sequences are SGHNT and YYREEE (reference sequence). The CDR3 has 13 amino acids. This chain's CDR3 is CASSSSKNTEAFF. The CDR3 DNA sequence: TGTGCCAGCAGCTCCTCGAAGAACACTGAAGCTTTCTTT.

In regard to this clone: Other nucleotide sequences from this sample produce the same CDR3. The chain uses TRBV4-1 and TRBJ1-2; D not resolved. V lost 4 bases, J lost 4 bases, and 13 bases lay in between. The germline V gene encodes CDR1 MGHRA and CDR2 YSYEKL. The CDR3 length is 14 residues. CDR3 in amino acids: CASSPPPAGYGYTF. The DNA for the CDR3 is TGCGCCAGCAGCCCCCCGCCGGCGGGCTATGGCTACACCTTC.

The chain employs TRBV7-2 and TRBJ1-4; possible D gene TRBD1, 6 bases. The length of the CDR3 is 13 residues. Germline V gene lookup returns CDR1 SGHTA and CDR2 FQGNSA. V gave up 5 bases and J gave up 6 bases, with 10 bases separating them. CDR3 in amino acids: CASSRDMYEKLFF. As DNA, the CDR3 is TGTGCCAGCAGCCGGGACATGTATGAAAAACTGTTTTTT.

The chain recombines TRBV19 with TRBJ2-3; TRBD1 or TRBD2 may be the D gene (5 bases each). The CDR3 length is 14 residues. Between the trimmed V and J ends, which lost 3 bases and 4 bases, there was a span of 11 bases. Germline V gene sequence: CDR1 LNHDA, CDR2 SQIVND (reference sequence). CDR3 DNA sequence: TGTGCCAGTAGTATCTTAGGGACCGCAGATACGCAGTATTTT. It yields the protein CASSILGTADTQYF.

The chain links TRBV10-3 to TRBJ1-4; unclear D gene. The germline V gene has CDR1 ENHRY and CDR2 SYGVKD. The V end was cut by 5 bases, the J end by 3 bases, with 13 bases between. The CDR3 is made up of 15 amino acids. CDR3 loop: CAISPVRDPNEKLFF. The CDR3 region has the DNA TGTGCCATCAGTCCCGTCCGGGATCCTAATGAAAAACTGTTTTTT.

The chain combines TRBV6-1 with TRBJ2-5; D tentatively reads TRBD1 or TRBD2 (6 bases each). V lost 5 bases and J lost 4, with 11 bases in between. The CDR3 length is 13 residues. Germline CDR1 reads MNHNS; CDR2 reads SASEGT. In DNA, the CDR3 is TGTGCCAGCAGTAGGGGGGCCGGAGAGACCCAGTACTTC. Its translation: CASSRGAGETQYF.

The gene calls are TRBV20-1 and TRBJ2-5; D remains unclear. V lost 3 bases and J 5 bases, leaving 4 bases between the germline ends. CDR3 length equals 10 residues. The germline V gene encodes CDR1 DFQATT and CDR2 SNEGSKA (reference sequence). CDR3 region: CSARLETQYF. For the CDR3, the DNA is TGCAGTGCTAGGCTTGAGACCCAGTACTTC.